The present T cell receptor (beta chain) was sequenced within a study of blood T cell repertoires in COVID-19. This CDR3 contains 13 residues. Germline CDR1 and CDR2: LNHDA and SQIVND (reference sequence). V was cut by 7 bases and J by 2 bases, with 11 bases left in between. Only in-frame clones appear in the TCRdb table, and some are missing; sequencing was by immunoSEQ multiplex PCR. Of tens of thousands of clones in the sample, about 79% were seen once. This chain uses TRBV19 with TRBJ1-1; D is perhaps TRBD1 (5 bases). Sequencing input: peripheral blood. This clonotype originated in an older woman with acute or convalescent COVID-19. The DNA for the CDR3 is TGTGCCAGTAAGGGGCCGATAAACACTGAAGCTTTCTTT. It encodes CASKGPINTEAFF.